This T cell receptor (beta chain) was identified during a study of blood T cell repertoires in COVID-19. Study information: Sources were T cells, B-cell-depleted T cells, or PBMCs; the material itself was cDNA or gDNA.

Generated by immunoSEQ multiplex PCR, the TCRdb table keeps only in-frame clones and is missing some. The sample comprises about 200,000 clones, 80% of which are singletons, and 6% to 8.5% rests with the top ten. V was pared by 0 bases and J by 1 base, with 3 bases of the junction left unmatched. Looked up from germline, CDR1 is SGHRS and CDR2 is YFSETQ. The CDR3 runs to 15 residues. The chain joins TRBV5-1 to TRBJ2-5; TRBD2 aligns across 7 bases. The sequenced material came from peripheral blood. This sequence was found in a man in his fifties or sixties with acute or convalescent COVID-19. CDR3 protein: CASSLAPSGQETQYF. The DNA for the CDR3 is TGCGCCAGCAGCTTGGCGCCTAGCGGCCAAGAGACCCAGTACTTC.